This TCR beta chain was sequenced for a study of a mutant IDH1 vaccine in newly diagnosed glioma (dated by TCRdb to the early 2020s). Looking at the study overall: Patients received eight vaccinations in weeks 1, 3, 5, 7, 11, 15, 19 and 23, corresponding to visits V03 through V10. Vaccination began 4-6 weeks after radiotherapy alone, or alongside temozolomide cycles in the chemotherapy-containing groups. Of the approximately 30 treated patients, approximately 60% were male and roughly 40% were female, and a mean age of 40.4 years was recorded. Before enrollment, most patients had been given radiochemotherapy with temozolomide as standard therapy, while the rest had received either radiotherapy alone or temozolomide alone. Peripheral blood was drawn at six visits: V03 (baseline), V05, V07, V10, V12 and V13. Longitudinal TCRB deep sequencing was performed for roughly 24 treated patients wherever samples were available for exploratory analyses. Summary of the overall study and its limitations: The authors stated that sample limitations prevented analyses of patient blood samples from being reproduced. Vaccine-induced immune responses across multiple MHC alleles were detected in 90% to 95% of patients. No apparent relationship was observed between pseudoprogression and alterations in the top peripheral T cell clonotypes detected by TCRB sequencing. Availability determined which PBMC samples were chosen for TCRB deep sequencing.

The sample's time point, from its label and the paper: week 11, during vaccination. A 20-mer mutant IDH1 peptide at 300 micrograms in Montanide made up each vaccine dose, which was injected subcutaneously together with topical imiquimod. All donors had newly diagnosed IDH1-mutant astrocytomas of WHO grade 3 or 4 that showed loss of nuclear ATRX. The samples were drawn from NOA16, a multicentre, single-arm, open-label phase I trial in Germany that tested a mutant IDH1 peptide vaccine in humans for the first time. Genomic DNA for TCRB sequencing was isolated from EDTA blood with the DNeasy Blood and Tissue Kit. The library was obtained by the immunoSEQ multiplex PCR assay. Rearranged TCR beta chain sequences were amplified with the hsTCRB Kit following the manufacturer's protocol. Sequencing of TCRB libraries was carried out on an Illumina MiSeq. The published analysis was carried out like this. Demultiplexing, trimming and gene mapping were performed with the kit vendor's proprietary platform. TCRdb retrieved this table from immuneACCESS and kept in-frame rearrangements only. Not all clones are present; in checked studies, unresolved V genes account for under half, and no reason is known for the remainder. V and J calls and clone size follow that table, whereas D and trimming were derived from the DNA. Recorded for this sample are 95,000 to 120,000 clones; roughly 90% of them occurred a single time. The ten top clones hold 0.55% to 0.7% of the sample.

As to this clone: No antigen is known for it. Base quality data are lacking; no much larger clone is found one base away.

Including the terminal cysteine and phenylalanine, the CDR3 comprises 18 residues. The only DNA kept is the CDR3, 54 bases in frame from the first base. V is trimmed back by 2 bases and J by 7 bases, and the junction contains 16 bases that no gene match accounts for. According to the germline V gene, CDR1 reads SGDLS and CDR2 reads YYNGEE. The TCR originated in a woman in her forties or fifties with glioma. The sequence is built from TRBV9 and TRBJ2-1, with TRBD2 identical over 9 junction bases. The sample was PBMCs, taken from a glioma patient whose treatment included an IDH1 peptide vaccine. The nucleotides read TGTGCCAGCAGCGTCCAACGAACGTTAGCGGGAGACGGGAATGAGCAGTTCTTC. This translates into CASSVQRTLAGDGNEQFF. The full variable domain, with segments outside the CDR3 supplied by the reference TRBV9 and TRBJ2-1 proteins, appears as DSGVTQTPKHLITATGQRVTLRCSPRSGDLSVYWYQQSLDQGLQFLIQYYNGEERAKGNILERFSAQQFPDLHSELNLSSLELGDSALYFCASSVQRTLAGDGNEQFFGPGTRLTVL.